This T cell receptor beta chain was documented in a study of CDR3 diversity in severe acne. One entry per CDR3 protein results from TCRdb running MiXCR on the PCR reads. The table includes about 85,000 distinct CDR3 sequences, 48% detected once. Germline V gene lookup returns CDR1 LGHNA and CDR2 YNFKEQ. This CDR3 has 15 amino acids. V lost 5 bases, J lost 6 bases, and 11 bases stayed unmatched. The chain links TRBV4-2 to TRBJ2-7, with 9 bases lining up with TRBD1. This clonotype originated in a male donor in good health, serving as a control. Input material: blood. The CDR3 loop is CASSKLGQGYGEQYF. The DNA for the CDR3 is TGTGCCAGCAGCAAACTAGGACAGGGGTATGGCGAGCAGTACTTC.